This T cell receptor (beta chain) was obtained from a study of T-cell reconstitution after alpha-beta-depleted transplantation in children. The V segment lost 1 base and the J segment 6 bases; nucleotides outside the gene matches: 8. The germline gives CDR1 SEHNR, CDR2 FQNEAQ (reference sequence). This CDR3 has 16 amino acids. A TCRbeta library incorporating unique molecular identifiers was prepared. TCRdb reanalysed the PCR reads using MiXCR and keeps one entry per CDR3 protein. The sample gives under 85,000 distinct CDR3 sequences, over 15% of which show up once; less than 60% is in the top ten. The J gene is TRBJ2-2, the V gene TRBV7-9; 7 positions match TRBD2. Sequences were derived from PBMCs, mostly from graft donor cells, sampled 360 days after TCRalphabeta/CD19-depleted stem cell transplant. This clonotype was obtained from a male patient between 2 and 10 years old who had a stem cell transplant for acute lymphoblastic leukemia, so the T cells may come from the graft donor. The CDR3 nucleotides read TGTGCCAGCAGCTTAGGGGCAGGCGGGAGCCCCGGGGAGCTGTTTTTT. Its translation: CASSLGAGGSPGELFF. Variable domain in full (rest from reference TRBV7-9 and TRBJ2-2): DTGVSQNPRHKITKRGQNVTFRCDPISEHNRLYWYRQTLGQGPEFLTYFQNEAQLEKSRLLSDRFSAERPKGSFSTLEIQRTEQGDSAMYLCASSLGAGGSPGELFFGEGSRLTVL.